These T cell receptor beta chains were read from a single sample in a study of T-cell memory formation after mild COVID-19. One entry per CDR3 protein, called by TCRdb with MiXCR from the 5' RACE reads. This sample yields roughly 320,000 distinct CDR3 sequences, of which 28% are seen a single time; roughly 13% belongs to the top ten. Material: PBMCs or a T cell subset sorted from them (not recorded which). Every receptor here comes from an adult woman who had mild COVID-19 (a few samples of this study predate the infection). Cell type and time point are not known. Both conserved end residues are part of each CDR3. The order of the fields is V gene, D gene, J gene, CDR3 protein. The D gene is left open where the match is weak.

>TRBV11-2|TRBD2|TRBJ2-1
CASSFRGSGKANEQFF
>TRBV5-1|TRBD1|TRBJ2-3
CASRYRTGSPDTQYF
>TRBV14|-|TRBJ2-7
CASSQVGPYEQYF
>TRBV7-9|TRBD1|TRBJ1-1
CASSSFGQGATEAFF
>TRBV19|-|TRBJ2-3
CASSISGVGDTQYF
>TRBV12-3/TRBV12-4|-|TRBJ2-7
CASSTPRLLAYEQYF
>TRBV7-9|-|TRBJ2-7
CASSLVSYEQYF
>TRBV11-3|-|TRBJ2-7
CASSLSRAYEQYF
>TRBV4-2|-|TRBJ2-7
CASSQDTGRYEQYF
>TRBV24-1|TRBD1|TRBJ2-3
CATSDLHDRGPDTQYF
>TRBV7-9|-|TRBJ2-7
CASSPGRWAYEQYF
>TRBV2|TRBD2|TRBJ2-3
CASSEGTSGSTDTQYF
>TRBV12-3/TRBV12-4|TRBD1|TRBJ2-7
CASTLQGPAYEQYF
>TRBV30|TRBD1|TRBJ1-2
CAWKTGDNYGYTF
>TRBV3-1|-|TRBJ2-2
CASSQYGTANTGELFF
>TRBV15|-|TRBJ1-1
CATSRDQGIGTEAFF
>TRBV6-5|-|TRBJ2-7
CASSYSRSFPGEQYF
>TRBV7-3|-|TRBJ2-5
CASSRTTGFGETQYF
>TRBV20-1|-|TRBJ1-4
CSARHNEKLFF
>TRBV7-9|-|TRBJ1-5
CASSLSAGQPQHF
>TRBV24-1|TRBD1|TRBJ2-1
CATSEQGRGNEQFF
>TRBV19|-|TRBJ2-3
CASSMRVTDTQYF
>TRBV6-5|-|TRBJ1-2
CASSYEGWGYTF
>TRBV7-6|-|TRBJ2-7
CASSLGLVGSSYEQYF
>TRBV7-2|TRBD2|TRBJ2-1
CASNSGTSGFSEQFF
>TRBV7-6|-|TRBJ2-7
CASSFQGTSYEQYF
>TRBV3-1|TRBD2|TRBJ2-7
CASSTPGTSGTYEQYF
>TRBV7-2|-|TRBJ1-1
CASSLQPGGMNTEAFF
>TRBV9|TRBD2|TRBJ2-1
CASSVASGGAHEQFF
>TRBV5-4|TRBD1|TRBJ1-1
CASSVDRGVLNTEAFF
>TRBV7-9|-|TRBJ1-2
CASSLPDSWYGYTF
>TRBV7-9|-|TRBJ2-7
CASSSLGGLVGEQYF
>TRBV29-1|TRBD2|TRBJ2-3
CSAESGGVTDTQYF
>TRBV5-6|-|TRBJ2-1
CASTWGTGSSYNEQFF
>TRBV19|TRBD1|TRBJ1-1
CASSADRSDEAFF
>TRBV6-1|TRBD2|TRBJ2-1
CASSVIPGLARNEQFF
>TRBV12-3/TRBV12-4|TRBD1|TRBJ2-7
CASSYRGRSYEQYF
>TRBV4-2|TRBD2|TRBJ2-5
CASSAGDQETQYF
>TRBV2|-|TRBJ2-1
CASSGRGGRWNEQFF
>TRBV4-2|-|TRBJ2-3
CASSQAGTSRTDTQYF
>TRBV7-2|TRBD2|TRBJ2-1
CASSLVAGAGEQFF
>TRBV7-8|-|TRBJ2-7
CASSSKPLSYEQYF
>TRBV3-1|-|TRBJ1-2
CASSQDPRGSGGYGYTF
>TRBV4-1|-|TRBJ2-5
CASRGWGETQYF
>TRBV4-3|TRBD1|TRBJ1-2
CASSQSTGGGYTF
>TRBV11-2|TRBD2|TRBJ2-5
CASSLDLNGLAGETQYF
>TRBV29-1|-|TRBJ1-2
CSVGPSSYGYTF
>TRBV12-3/TRBV12-4|-|TRBJ1-2
CASSLWGSYGYTF
>TRBV7-9|-|TRBJ2-7
CASSSGLTGTRYEQYF
>TRBV4-1|-|TRBJ1-1
CASSQVVLGGTINTEAFF
>TRBV9|-|TRBJ2-7
CASSAAGAASYEQYF
>TRBV5-4|-|TRBJ2-1
CASSTRDSRYNEQFF
>TRBV12-3/TRBV12-4|-|TRBJ2-5
CASSSYFGTEYF
>TRBV2|-|TRBJ1-1
CASSEILWQLVQNTEAFF